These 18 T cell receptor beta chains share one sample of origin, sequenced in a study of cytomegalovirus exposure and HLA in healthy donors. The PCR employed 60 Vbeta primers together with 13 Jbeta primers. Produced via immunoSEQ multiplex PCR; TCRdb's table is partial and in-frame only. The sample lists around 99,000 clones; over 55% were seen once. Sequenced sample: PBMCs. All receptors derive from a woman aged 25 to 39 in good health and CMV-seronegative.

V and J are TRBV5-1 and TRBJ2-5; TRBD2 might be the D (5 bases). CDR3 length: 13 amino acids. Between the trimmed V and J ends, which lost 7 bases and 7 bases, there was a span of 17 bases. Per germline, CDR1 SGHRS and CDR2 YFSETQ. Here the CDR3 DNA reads TGCGCCAGCGGACTTGAGCTGCCGGTGACCCAGTACTTC. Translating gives CASGLELPVTQYF.

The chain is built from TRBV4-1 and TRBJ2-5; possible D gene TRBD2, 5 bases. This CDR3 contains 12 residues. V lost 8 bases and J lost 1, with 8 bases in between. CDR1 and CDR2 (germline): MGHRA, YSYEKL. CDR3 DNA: TGCGCCAGCGGACTCGCCCAAGAGACCCAGTACTTC. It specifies CASGLAQETQYF.

In DNA form, the CDR3 reads TGTGCCAGCAAACTACTAGCGTCCTCCTACAATGAGCAGTTCTTC. Translated: CASKLLASSYNEQFF. The chain uses TRBV28 and TRBJ2-1, with TRBD2 identical over 7 bases. CDR1 is MDHEN, CDR2 SYDVKM, per germline. Losses at the gene ends were 7 bases for V and 0 bases for J; bases not matched to a gene: 6. CDR3 length equals 15 residues.

The CDR3 DNA sequence: TGCGCCAGCAGCTTTAGGGAGAGCTCCTACAATGAGCAGTTCTTC. Translated, it gives CASSFRESSYNEQFF. The chain recombines TRBV5-1 with TRBJ2-1; tentative D call: TRBD2 (5 bases). Germline lookup yields CDR1 SGHRS and CDR2 YFSETQ. Trimming took 2 bases from V and 0 from J, leaving 9 bases between them. This CDR3 has 15 amino acids.

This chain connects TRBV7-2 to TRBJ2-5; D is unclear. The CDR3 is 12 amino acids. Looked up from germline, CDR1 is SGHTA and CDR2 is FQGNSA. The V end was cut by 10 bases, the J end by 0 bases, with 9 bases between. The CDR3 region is CATGFYQETQYF. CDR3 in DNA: TGTGCCACCGGGTTTTACCAAGAGACCCAGTACTTC.

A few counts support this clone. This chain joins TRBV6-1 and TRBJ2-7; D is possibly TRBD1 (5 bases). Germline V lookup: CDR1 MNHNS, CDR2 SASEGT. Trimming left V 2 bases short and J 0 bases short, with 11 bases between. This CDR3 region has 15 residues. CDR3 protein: CASSEWGNPSYEQYF. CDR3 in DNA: TGTGCCAGCAGTGAATGGGGCAACCCCTCCTACGAGCAGTACTTC.

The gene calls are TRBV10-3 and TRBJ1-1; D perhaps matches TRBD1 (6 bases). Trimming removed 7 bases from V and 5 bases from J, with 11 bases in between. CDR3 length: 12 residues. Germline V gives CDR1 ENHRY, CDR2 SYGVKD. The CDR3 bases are TGTGCCATCAAGGGGGTCGGGACTGAAGCTTTCTTT. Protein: CAIKGVGTEAFF.

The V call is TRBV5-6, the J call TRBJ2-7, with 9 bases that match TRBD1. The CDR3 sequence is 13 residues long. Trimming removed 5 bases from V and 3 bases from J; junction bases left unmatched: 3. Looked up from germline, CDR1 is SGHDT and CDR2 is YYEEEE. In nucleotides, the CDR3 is TGTGCCAGCAGGGGGACAGGGTACTACGAGCAGTACTTC. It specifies CASRGTGYYEQYF.

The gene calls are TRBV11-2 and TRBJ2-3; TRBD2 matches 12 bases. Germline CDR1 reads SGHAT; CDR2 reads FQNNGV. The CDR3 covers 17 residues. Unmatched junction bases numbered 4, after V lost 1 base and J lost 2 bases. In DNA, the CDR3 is TGTGCCAGCAGCTTAGTAGCTAGCGGGAGGGCCACAGATACGCAGTATTTT. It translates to CASSLVASGRATDTQYF.

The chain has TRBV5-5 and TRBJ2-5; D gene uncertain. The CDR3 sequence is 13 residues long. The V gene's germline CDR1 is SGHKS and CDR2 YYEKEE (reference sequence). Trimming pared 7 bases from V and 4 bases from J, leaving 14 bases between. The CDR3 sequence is CASVPAIRETQYF. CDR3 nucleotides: TGTGCCAGCGTCCCCGCTATTCGAGAGACCCAGTACTTC.

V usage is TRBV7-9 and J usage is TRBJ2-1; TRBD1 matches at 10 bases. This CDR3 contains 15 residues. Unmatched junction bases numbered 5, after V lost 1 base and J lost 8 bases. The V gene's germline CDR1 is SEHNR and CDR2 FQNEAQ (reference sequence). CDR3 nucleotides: TGTGCCAGCAGCTTAGGAGACAGGGGGCATGATGAGCAGTTCTTC. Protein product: CASSLGDRGHDEQFF. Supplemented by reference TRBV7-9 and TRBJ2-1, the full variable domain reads DTGVSQNPRHKITKRGQNVTFRCDPISEHNRLYWYRQTLGQGPEFLTYFQNEAQLEKSRLLSDRFSAERPKGSFSTLEIQRTEQGDSAMYLCASSLGDRGHDEQFFGPGTRLTVL.

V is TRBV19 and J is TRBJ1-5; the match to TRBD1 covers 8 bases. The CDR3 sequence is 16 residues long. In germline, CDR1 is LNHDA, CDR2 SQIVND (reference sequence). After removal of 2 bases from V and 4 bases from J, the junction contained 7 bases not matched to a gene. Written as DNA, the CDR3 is TGTGCCAGTAGTATAAGAGGGACAGGCGTTAATCAGCCCCAGCATTTT. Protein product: CASSIRGTGVNQPQHF.

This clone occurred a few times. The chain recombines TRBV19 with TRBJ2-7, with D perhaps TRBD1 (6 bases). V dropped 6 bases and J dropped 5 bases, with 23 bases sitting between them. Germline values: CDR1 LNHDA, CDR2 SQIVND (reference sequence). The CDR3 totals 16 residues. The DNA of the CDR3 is TGTGCCAGTAGGAAGAATTCCGGGACACGGCCGGACGAGCAGTACTTC. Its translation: CASRKNSGTRPDEQYF.

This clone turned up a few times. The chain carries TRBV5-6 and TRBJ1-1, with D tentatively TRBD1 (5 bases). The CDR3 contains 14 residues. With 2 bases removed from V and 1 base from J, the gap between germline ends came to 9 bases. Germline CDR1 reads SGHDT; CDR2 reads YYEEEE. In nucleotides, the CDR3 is TGTGCCAGCAGCTTTTTGGGGCCGAACACTGAAGCTTTCTTT. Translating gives CASSFLGPNTEAFF.

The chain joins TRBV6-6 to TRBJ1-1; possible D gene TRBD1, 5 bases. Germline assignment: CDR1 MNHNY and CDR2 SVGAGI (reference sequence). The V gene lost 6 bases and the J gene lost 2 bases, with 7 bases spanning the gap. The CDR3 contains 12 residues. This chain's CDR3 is CASRDSNTEAFF. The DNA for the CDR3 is TGTGCCAGCAGAGACAGTAACACTGAAGCTTTCTTT.

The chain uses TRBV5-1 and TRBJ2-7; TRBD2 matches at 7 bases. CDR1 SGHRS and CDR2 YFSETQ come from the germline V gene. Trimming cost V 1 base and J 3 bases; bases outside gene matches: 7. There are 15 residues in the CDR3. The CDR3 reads CASSLFVQRDYEQYF. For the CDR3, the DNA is TGCGCCAGCAGCTTGTTCGTCCAGCGGGACTACGAGCAGTACTTC.

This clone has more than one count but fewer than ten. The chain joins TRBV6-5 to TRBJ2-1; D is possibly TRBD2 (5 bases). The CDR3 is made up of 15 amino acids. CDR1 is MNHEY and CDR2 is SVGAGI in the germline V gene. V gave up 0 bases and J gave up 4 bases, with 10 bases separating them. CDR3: CASSYSGVSYNEQFF. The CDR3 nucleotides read TGTGCCAGCAGTTACTCGGGAGTCTCTTACAATGAGCAGTTCTTC.

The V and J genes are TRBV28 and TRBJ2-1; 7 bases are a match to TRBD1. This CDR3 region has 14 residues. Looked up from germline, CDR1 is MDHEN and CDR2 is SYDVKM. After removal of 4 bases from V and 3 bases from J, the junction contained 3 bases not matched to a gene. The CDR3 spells CASSSGGHYNEQFF. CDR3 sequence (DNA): TGTGCCAGCAGTTCAGGGGGACACTACAATGAGCAGTTCTTC.